The clone carrying this T cell receptor beta chain came up a few times. These data originate in a study of control samples from healthy donors and cancer patients. The germline CDR1 and CDR2 sequences are LNHDA and SQIVND (reference sequence). Deletions cut 5 bases from V and 0 bases from J, with 11 bases between. The CDR3 loop spans 15 amino acids. Only in-frame clones appear in the TCRdb table, and some are missing; sequencing was by immunoSEQ multiplex PCR. The repertoire has some 140,000 clones, 85% to 95% of them found once; the top ten carry approximately 14%. The V gene is TRBV19, the J gene TRBJ1-5; the D is unclear. Sample: PBMCs. This clonotype was obtained from a man aged 55 to 70 with colorectal cancer. The CDR3 loop is CASSSDVNSNQPQHF. CDR3 sequence (DNA): TGTGCCAGTAGTTCGGACGTGAATAGCAATCAGCCCCAGCATTTT.